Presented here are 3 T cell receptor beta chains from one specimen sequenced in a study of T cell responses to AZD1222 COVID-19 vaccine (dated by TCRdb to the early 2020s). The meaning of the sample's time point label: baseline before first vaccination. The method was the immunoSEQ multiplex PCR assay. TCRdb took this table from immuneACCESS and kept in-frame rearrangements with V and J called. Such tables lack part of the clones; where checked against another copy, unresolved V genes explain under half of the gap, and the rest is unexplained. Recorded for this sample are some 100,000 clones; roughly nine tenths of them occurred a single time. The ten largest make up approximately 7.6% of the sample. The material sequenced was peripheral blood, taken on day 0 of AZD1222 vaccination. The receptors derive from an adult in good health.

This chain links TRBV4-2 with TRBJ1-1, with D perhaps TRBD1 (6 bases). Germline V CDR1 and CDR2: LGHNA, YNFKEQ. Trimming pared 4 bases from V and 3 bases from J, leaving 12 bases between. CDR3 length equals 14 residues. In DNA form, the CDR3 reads TGTGCCAGCAGCCCAGACCAGGGGTACACTGAAGCTTTCTTT. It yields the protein CASSPDQGYTEAFF.

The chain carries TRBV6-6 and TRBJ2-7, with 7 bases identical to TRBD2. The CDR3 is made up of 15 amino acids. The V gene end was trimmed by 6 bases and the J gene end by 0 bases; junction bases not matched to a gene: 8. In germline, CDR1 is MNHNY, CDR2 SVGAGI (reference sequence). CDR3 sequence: CASSVRLADSYEQYF. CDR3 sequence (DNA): TGTGCCAGCAGCGTTCGGCTAGCGGACTCCTACGAGCAGTACTTC.

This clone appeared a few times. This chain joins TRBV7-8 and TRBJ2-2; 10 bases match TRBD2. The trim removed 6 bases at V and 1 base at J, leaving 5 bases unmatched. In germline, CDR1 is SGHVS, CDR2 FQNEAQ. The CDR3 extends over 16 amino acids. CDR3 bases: TGTGCCAGCAGGTCTACTAGCGGGGAGAACACCGGGGAGCTGTTTTTT. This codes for CASRSTSGENTGELFF.